These 27 T cell receptor beta chains share one sample of origin, sequenced in a study of CD8+CD57+ T cells in acquired aplastic anemia. Patients selected for sequencing had displayed CD8+CD57+ cell expansion by flow cytometry. Investigators profiled TCR beta VDJ and CDR3 from genomic DNA template. TCRdb reanalysed the reads using MiXCR and keeps one entry per CDR3 protein. The table shows roughly 170,000 distinct CDR3 sequences, with approximately 48% occurring only once. The sequenced sample was sorted CD4+, CD8+, or CD8+CD57+ T cells (not recorded which) from PBMCs. Receptors originate from a human donor with aplastic anemia.

The rearrangement links TRBV20-1 to TRBJ2-7; 10 nucleotides match TRBD1. The V gene end was trimmed by 6 bases and the J gene end by 3 bases; junction bases not matched to a gene: 8. The CDR3 length is 14 residues. Germline CDR1 reads DFQATT; CDR2 reads SNEGSKA (reference sequence). In nucleotides, the CDR3 is TGCAGTGCCCACCGCGGGACAGGGGTCTACGAGCAGTACTTC. This encodes CSAHRGTGVYEQYF.

A word on this clonotype: A much larger clonotype is one base distant, so this may be a read error. The chain has TRBV28 and TRBJ1-5; no firm D call. The DNA end is more similar to TRBJ2-3, so the J call may be wrong. From germline, CDR1 is MDHEN and CDR2 SYDVKM. The CDR3 consists of 11 residues. The CDR3 here is CASGINQPQYF. CDR3 nucleotides: TGTGCCAGCGGGATCAATCAGCCCCAGTATTTT.

This chain joins TRBV19 and TRBJ1-2; D is ambiguous. The CDR3 has 13 residues. With 7 bases removed from V and 2 bases from J, the gap between germline ends came to 11 bases. Germline CDR1 LNHDA, CDR2 SQIVND (reference sequence). Written as DNA, the CDR3 is TGTGCCAGTACAGTCACCCGGAACTATGGCTACACCTTC. This encodes CASTVTRNYGYTF.

The chain has TRBV7-3 and TRBJ2-7; 7 nucleotides align to TRBD1. Germline assignment: CDR1 SGHTA and CDR2 FQGTGA. V dropped 5 bases and J dropped 5; count of bases not matched to a gene: 3. The CDR3 is 12 amino acids. CDR3 DNA: TGTGCCAGCAGCGGGACAGAGAACGAGCAGTACTTC. Amino acid sequence: CASSGTENEQYF.

This chain uses TRBV4-2 with TRBJ2-3; 8 bases align to TRBD2. The ends lost 2 bases at V and 5 bases at J; junction bases unmatched: 3. Per germline, CDR1 LGHNA and CDR2 YNFKEQ. This CDR3 spans 14 amino acids. The chain's CDR3 is CASSQYSGIDTQYF. CDR3 sequence (DNA): TGTGCCAGCAGCCAATATAGCGGGATAGATACGCAGTATTTT.

This clonotype has only a few counts. Germline and junction disagree at one end, which may indicate a read error. The chain carries TRBV3-1 and TRBJ1-1; D remains unclear. The CDR3 is made up of 15 amino acids. Germline V gene lookup returns CDR1 LGHDT and CDR2 YNNKEL (reference sequence). The CDR3 DNA is TGTGCCAGCAGCCCCGTTCAGGACCTGAACACTGAGGCTTTCTTT. Its translation: CASSPVQDLNTEAFF. Complete variable domain (other parts from reference TRBV3-1 and TRBJ1-1): DTAVSQTPKYLVTQMGNDKSIKCEQNLGHDTMYWYKQDSKKFLKIMFSYNNKELIINETVPNRFSPKSPDKAHLNLHINSLELGDSAVYFCASSPVQDLNTEAFFGQGTRLTVV.

This clonotype was counted a few times. The chain has TRBV15 and TRBJ2-7; D is possibly TRBD1 or TRBD2 (6 bases each). This CDR3 is 17 amino acids long. Germline assignment: CDR1 LNHNV and CDR2 YYDKDF (reference sequence). V lost 5 bases and J lost 0, with 20 bases in between. The CDR3, as DNA: TGTGCCACCAGCCCTTGGTCAGGGGACTTAAGCTCCTACGAGCAGTACTTC. It codes for CATSPWSGDLSSYEQYF.

The V gene is TRBV7-6, the J gene TRBJ1-2, with D possibly matching TRBD1 (5 bases). Germline assignment: CDR1 SGHVS and CDR2 FNYEAQ. The CDR3 sequence is 12 residues long. V lost 5 bases and J 5 bases, leaving 9 bases between the germline ends. The CDR3 sequence is CASSTDSYGYTF. The DNA of the CDR3 is TGTGCCAGCAGCACAGACAGTTATGGCTACACCTTC. The variable domain in full, with the rest retrieved from reference TRBV7-6 and TRBJ1-2, is GAGVSQSPRYKVTKRGQDVALRCDPISGHVSLYWYRQALGQGPEFLTYFNYEAQQDKSGLPNDRFSAERPEGSISTLTIQRTEQRDSAMYRCASSTDSYGYTFGSGTRLTVV.

The chain uses TRBV24-1 and TRBJ1-2, with D possibly matching TRBD1 (6 bases). Germline CDR1 reads KGHDR; CDR2 reads SFDVKD. Deletions cut 2 bases from V and 6 bases from J, with 12 bases between. The CDR3 loop spans 14 amino acids. The chain's CDR3 is CATSDSDRSNGYTF. In DNA form, the CDR3 reads TGTGCCACCAGTGATTCCGACAGGAGTAATGGCTACACCTTC.

Concerning this clonotype: Being one base from a much bigger clone, this may be a read error. The J gene is TRBJ2-4, the V gene TRBV11-2; D is perhaps TRBD2 (6 bases). Germline CDR1 is SGHAT and CDR2 is FQNNGV. The CDR3 has 15 amino acids. The CDR3 loop is CAPWGGVHDKNIPYF. The DNA of the CDR3 is TGTGCGCCGTGGGGCGGGGTCCACGACAAAAACATTCCGTACTTC.

This rearrangement joins TRBV24-1 to TRBJ2-2, with 8 bases fitting TRBD1. Germline CDR1 is KGHDR and CDR2 is SFDVKD. Trimming took 12 bases from V and 3 from J; bases not matched to a gene: 17. The CDR3 is made up of 17 amino acids. CDR3 nucleotides: TGTGCCCGACAAGAGACAGGGGTTGAGGCGGACACCGGGGAGCTGTTTTTT. This codes for CARQETGVEADTGELFF.

This clonotype was detected ten times or more. The V call is TRBV6-2 or TRBV6-3, the J call TRBJ1-6; D not resolved. The length of the CDR3 is 15 residues. Trimming removed 2 bases from V and 7 bases from J, with 12 bases in between. CDR1 and CDR2 from the germline V gene are MNHEY and SVGEGT. CDR3 sequence (DNA): TGTGCCAGCAGTTACGAATATGGGAACAATTCACCCCTCCACTTT. Translation gives CASSYEYGNNSPLHF.

Ten or more counts support this clonotype. The chain recombines TRBV7-3 with TRBJ1-6; D is possibly TRBD1 (6 bases). Trimming removed 1 base at V and 8 bases at J, with 12 bases between. The CDR3 totals 15 residues. CDR1 is SGHTA, CDR2 FQGTGA, per germline. The CDR3 DNA sequence: TGTGCCAGCAGCTTAATCGGGGGGGCGGATTCACCCCTCCACTTT. Protein sequence: CASSLIGGADSPLHF.

The V call is TRBV11-2, the J call TRBJ2-7; D remains ambiguous. The V end was cut by 5 bases, the J end by 4 bases, with 9 bases between. Per germline, CDR1 SGHAT and CDR2 FQNNGV. The CDR3 extends over 12 amino acids. DNA of the CDR3: TGTGCCAGCAGCCAAAACCTTTACGAGCAGTACTTC. Translating gives CASSQNLYEQYF.

The chain links TRBV5-1 to TRBJ2-2; D is unresolved. The CDR3 is made up of 16 amino acids. V was clipped by 1 base and J by 6 bases, with 16 bases between them. Germline CDR1 SGHRS, CDR2 YFSETQ. The CDR3 region is CASSLSLQVRSGELFF. The CDR3 nucleotides are TGCGCCAGCAGCTTGAGTCTGCAGGTTAGATCCGGGGAGCTGTTTTTT.

Ten or more counts support this clonotype. The J gene is TRBJ2-3, the V gene TRBV2, with D perhaps matching TRBD2 (6 bases). V gave up 6 bases and J gave up 0 bases, with 10 bases separating them. CDR1 is SNHLY and CDR2 is FYNNEI in the germline V gene. The CDR3 consists of 14 residues. CDR3 sequence: CASSLASSTDTQYF. The CDR3 nucleotides read TGTGCCAGCAGCCTAGCGTCTAGCACAGATACGCAGTATTTT.

In its sample, this clonotype was seen a few times. The chain uses TRBV2 and TRBJ1-5; a possible D gene is TRBD1 (5 bases). The CDR3 consists of 14 residues. Germline lookup yields CDR1 SNHLY and CDR2 FYNNEI. Trimming removed 4 bases at V and 10 bases at J, with 17 bases between. For the CDR3, the DNA is TGTGCCAGCAGTGGAGGTTGGGGCAGGGAACCCCAGCATTTT. It specifies CASSGGWGREPQHF.

There are a few counts of this clonotype. DNA for the CDR3: TGCAGTGCGGACAGGGTAAACTACGAGCAGTACTTC. This encodes CSADRVNYEQYF. The rearrangement links TRBV20-1 to TRBJ2-7, with 8 bases matching TRBD1. With 6 bases clipped from V and 3 bases from J, the junction kept 4 bases outside the gene matches. The length of the CDR3 is 12 residues. Germline V gene data show CDR1 as DFQATT and CDR2 as SNEGSKA (reference sequence).

This clonotype was seen at least ten times. The DNA of the CDR3 is TGTGCCAGTAACACGGGCGCAGGAGTAAACACCATATATTTT. This gives the protein CASNTGAGVNTIYF. The chain employs TRBV19 and TRBJ1-3; D remains unclear. This CDR3 is 14 amino acids long. Trimming pared 7 bases from V and 6 bases from J, leaving 16 bases between. Germline V gives CDR1 LNHDA, CDR2 SQIVND (reference sequence). Full variable domain (outside the CDR3, taken from reference TRBV19 and TRBJ1-3): DGGITQSPKYLFRKEGQNVTLSCEQNLNHDAMYWYRQDPGQGLRLIYYSQIVNDFQKGDIAEGYSVSREKKESFPLTVTSAQKNPTAFYLCASNTGAGVNTIYFGEGSWLTVV.

J is TRBJ2-2 and V is TRBV3-1, with 8 bases that match TRBD1. V shed 1 base and J 4 bases; nucleotides not matched to a gene: 5. The CDR3 sequence is 16 residues long. CDR1 is LGHDT and CDR2 is YNNKEL in the germline V gene (reference sequence). CDR3 protein: CASSQAKTGVTGELFF. The CDR3 DNA follows: TGTGCCAGCAGCCAAGCCAAGACAGGGGTCACCGGGGAGCTGTTTTTT. The complete variable domain, with remaining parts taken from reference TRBV3-1 and TRBJ2-2, reads DTAVSQTPKYLVTQMGNDKSIKCEQNLGHDTMYWYKQDSKKFLKIMFSYNNKELIINETVPNRFSPKSPDKAHLNLHINSLELGDSAVYFCASSQAKTGVTGELFFGEGSRLTVL.

On this clonotype itself: Since a much larger clone is just one base distant, this may be a read error. The chain recombines TRBV19 with TRBJ1-2; D is unclear. The CDR3 runs 13 residues. V lost 3 bases to trimming and J lost 3 bases, with 8 bases between them. Germline CDR1 and CDR2: LNHDA and SQIVND (reference sequence). CDR3 residues: CASSIREDYGYTF. As DNA, the CDR3 is TGTGCCAGTAGTATCCGGGAAGACTATGGCTACACCTTC.

The genes are TRBV25-1 and TRBJ1-3; D may be TRBD1 (5 bases). V was pared by 5 bases and J by 4 bases, with 21 bases between. Germline loops: CDR1 MGHDK, CDR2 SYGVNS. The CDR3 runs 17 residues. The CDR3 DNA sequence: TGTGCCAGCAGTTCATTGGGACCGCATGATGGAGGAAACACCATATATTTT. It encodes CASSSLGPHDGGNTIYF.

The chain combines TRBV29-1 with TRBJ2-7; 9 bases line up with TRBD1. CDR1 and CDR2 from the germline V gene are SQVTM and ANQGSEA. The CDR3 consists of 15 residues. Unmatched junction bases numbered 7, after V lost 1 base and J lost 3 bases. The CDR3 DNA follows: TGCAGCGTTGAAGGGTTAGGGACAGGGATCTACGAGCAGTACTTC. Translation gives CSVEGLGTGIYEQYF.

This clonotype was detected only a few times. The chain is built from TRBV20-1 and TRBJ1-5; D unclear. Trimming took off 4 bases at V and 6 bases at J, with 10 bases between the two ends. The CDR3 spans 12 residues. CDR1 is DFQATT and CDR2 is SNEGSKA in the germline V gene (reference sequence). CDR3 protein: CSANKGTQPQHF. The CDR3 DNA is TGCAGTGCTAATAAGGGTACTCAGCCCCAGCATTTT.

This chain connects TRBV6-1 to TRBJ2-7; D might be TRBD2 (6 bases). V dropped 3 bases and J dropped 2 bases, with 8 bases sitting between them. CDR1 and CDR2 (germline): MNHNS, SASEGT. The CDR3 is 13 residues long. The CDR3: CASSDGGTYEQYF. In nucleotides, the CDR3 is TGTGCCAGCAGTGATGGAGGGACCTACGAGCAGTACTTC.

This sequence joins TRBV10-3 and TRBJ1-2, with D maybe TRBD1 (5 bases). The germline CDR1 and CDR2 sequences are ENHRY and SYGVKD. V was pared by 3 bases and J by 4 bases, with 9 bases between. This CDR3 comprises 13 residues. The CDR3 DNA sequence: TGTGCCATCAGTGACAGGGTGACCTATGGCTACACCTTC. Translated, it gives CAISDRVTYGYTF.

The table lists this clonotype with many counts. The V call is TRBV20-1, the J call TRBJ1-2, with a possible D match to TRBD1 (5 bases). There are 13 residues in the CDR3. CDR1 is DFQATT, CDR2 SNEGSKA, per germline (reference sequence). With 6 bases removed from V and 8 bases from J, the gap between germline ends came to 19 bases. CDR3 in DNA: TGCAGTGCCCGGCACGGGGTAGGGGAAGGCTACACCTTC. It translates to CSARHGVGEGYTF.